This T cell receptor (beta chain) stems from a study of blood T cell repertoires in COVID-19. Study overall: There were acute and convalescent COVID-19 samples, and they came from the United States, Italy and Spain. Nucleic acid was either cDNA or gDNA, and it came from T cells, B-cell-depleted T cells, or PBMCs.

In the authors' methods: Counts of nucleated cells, estimated from reference gene primer amplification, were obtained. Measured with immunoSEQ multiplex PCR; TCRdb has only the in-frame clones, and not every one. V and J calls and clone size come straight from that table; D and trimming were deduced from the DNA. This sample has approximately 330,000 clones, with nearly 90% found just once. CDR3 length: 13 amino acids. V was shortened by 2 bases and J by 2 bases, with 10 bases between the two germline ends. Germline CDR1 is GTSNPN and CDR2 is SVGIG (reference sequence). A Seattle source enrolled patients during active infection and followed them longitudinally.

Sequencing input: peripheral blood. This rearrangement joins TRBV30 to TRBJ2-7, with D perhaps matching TRBD2 (6 bases). The receptor's source is a woman aged 40 to 49 with COVID-19, enrolled during active disease. The DNA of the CDR3 is TGTGCCTGGAGTCCCGGGGGTACCTACGAGCAGTACTTC. It yields the protein CAWSPGGTYEQYF. Variable domain in full (rest from reference TRBV30 and TRBJ2-7): SQTIHQWPATLVQPVGSPLSLECTVEGTSNPNLYWYRQAAGRGLQLLFYSVGIGQISSEVPQNLSASRPQDRQFILSSKKLLLSDSGFYLCAWSPGGTYEQYFGPGTRLTVT.